This TCR beta chain was profiled in a study of blood T cells in healthy people across ages. They isolated at least 6 million PBMCs from each sample. General study results and limits: Both higher diversity and more naive CD4+ cells marked long-lived donors when set against aged donors.

Germline V gene data show CDR1 as ENHRY and CDR2 as SYGVKD. The CDR3 extends over 17 amino acids. The second PCR ran about 6 to 12 cycles with a sample-barcoded 5' primer and J-beta primers. Every molecule of cDNA carried a tag from a template-switch adaptor with 12 random nucleotides. TCRdb passed the 5' RACE reads through MiXCR, listing each CDR3 protein once. The sample shows about 1.7 million distinct CDR3 sequences, 25% to 30% of them seen only once. This clonotype was seen only a few times. What it recognizes is unknown. A junction end diverges from the germline sequence, so it may reflect a read error.

The sequencing input was blood. The source is a woman in her 30s in good health. The chain joins TRBV10-3 to TRBJ2-6; perhaps TRBD1 as D (5 bases). Here the CDR3 DNA reads TGTGCCATCAGTCCATGGCAGGGAACTTCTGGGGCCAACGTCCGGACTTTC. Translating gives CAISPWQGTSGANVRTF.